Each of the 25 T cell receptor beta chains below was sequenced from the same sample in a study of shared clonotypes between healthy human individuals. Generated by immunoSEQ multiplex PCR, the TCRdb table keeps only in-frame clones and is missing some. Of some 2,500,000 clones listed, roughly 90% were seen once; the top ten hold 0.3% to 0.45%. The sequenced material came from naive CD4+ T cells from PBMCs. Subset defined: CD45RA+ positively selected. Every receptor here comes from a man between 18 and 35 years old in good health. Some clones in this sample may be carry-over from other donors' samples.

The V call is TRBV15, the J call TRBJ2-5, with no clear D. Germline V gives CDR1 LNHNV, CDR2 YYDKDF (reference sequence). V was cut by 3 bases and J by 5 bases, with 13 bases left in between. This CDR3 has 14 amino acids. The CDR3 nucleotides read TGTGCCACCAGCAGCAGAAAAGGATGGGAGACCCAGTACTTC. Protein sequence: CATSSRKGWETQYF.

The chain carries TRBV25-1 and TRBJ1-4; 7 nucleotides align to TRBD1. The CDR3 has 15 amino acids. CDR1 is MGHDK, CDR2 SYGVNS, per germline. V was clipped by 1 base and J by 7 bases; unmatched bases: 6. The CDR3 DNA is TGTGCCAGCAGTGAATCGGGGGCAGGGGGTGAAAAACTGTTTTTT. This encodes CASSESGAGGEKLFF.

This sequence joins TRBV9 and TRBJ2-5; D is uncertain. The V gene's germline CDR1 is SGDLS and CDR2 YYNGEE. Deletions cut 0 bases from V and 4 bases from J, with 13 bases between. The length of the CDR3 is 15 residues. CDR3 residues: CASSVAPITPETQYF. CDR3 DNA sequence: TGTGCCAGCAGCGTAGCCCCCATAACTCCAGAGACCCAGTACTTC.

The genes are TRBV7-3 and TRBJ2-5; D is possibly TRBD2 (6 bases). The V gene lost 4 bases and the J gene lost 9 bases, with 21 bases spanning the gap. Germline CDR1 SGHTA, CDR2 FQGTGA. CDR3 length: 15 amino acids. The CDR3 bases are TGTGCCAGCAGCTCCTACAGTGGAGGGCGAGGGCCCCAGTACTTC. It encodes CASSSYSGGRGPQYF.

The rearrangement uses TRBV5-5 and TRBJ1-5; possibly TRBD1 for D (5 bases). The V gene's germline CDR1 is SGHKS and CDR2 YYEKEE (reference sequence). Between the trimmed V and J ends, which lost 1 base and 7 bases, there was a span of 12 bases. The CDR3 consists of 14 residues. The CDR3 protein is CASSLLQGEQPQHF. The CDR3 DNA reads TGTGCCAGCAGCTTGCTTCAGGGCGAACAGCCCCAGCATTTT.

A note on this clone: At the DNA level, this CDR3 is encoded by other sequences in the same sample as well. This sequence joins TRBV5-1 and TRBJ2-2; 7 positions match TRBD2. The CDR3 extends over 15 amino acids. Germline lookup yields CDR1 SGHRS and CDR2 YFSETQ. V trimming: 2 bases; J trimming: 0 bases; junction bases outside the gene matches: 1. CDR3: CASSLLATNTGELFF. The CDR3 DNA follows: TGCGCCAGCAGCTTACTAGCGACGAACACCGGGGAGCTGTTTTTT.

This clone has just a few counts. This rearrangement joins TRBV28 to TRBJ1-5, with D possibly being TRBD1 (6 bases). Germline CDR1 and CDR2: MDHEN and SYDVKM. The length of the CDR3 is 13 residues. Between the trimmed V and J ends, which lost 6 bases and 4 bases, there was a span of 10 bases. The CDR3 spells CASRQDRNQPQHF. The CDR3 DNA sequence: TGTGCCAGCAGACAAGACAGGAATCAGCCCCAGCATTTT.

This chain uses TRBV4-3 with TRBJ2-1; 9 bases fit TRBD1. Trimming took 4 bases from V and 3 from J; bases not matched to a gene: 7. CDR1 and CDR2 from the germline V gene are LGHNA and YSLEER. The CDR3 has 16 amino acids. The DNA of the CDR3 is TGCGCCAGCAGCCGATTTGGACAGGGGTTCTACAATGAGCAGTTCTTC. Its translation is CASSRFGQGFYNEQFF.

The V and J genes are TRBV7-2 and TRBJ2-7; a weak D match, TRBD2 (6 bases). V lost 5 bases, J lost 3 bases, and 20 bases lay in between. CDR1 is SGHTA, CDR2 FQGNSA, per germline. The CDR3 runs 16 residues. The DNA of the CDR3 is TGTGCCAGCAGCCCGGGGCATTGGCGGGAAAGCTACGAGCAGTACTTC. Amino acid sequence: CASSPGHWRESYEQYF.

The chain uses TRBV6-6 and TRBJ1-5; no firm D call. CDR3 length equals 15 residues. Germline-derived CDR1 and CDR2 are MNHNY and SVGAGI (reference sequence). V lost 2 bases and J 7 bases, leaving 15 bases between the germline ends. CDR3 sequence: CASSYGVTVRQPQHF. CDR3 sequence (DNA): TGTGCCAGCAGTTACGGGGTGACGGTGCGCCAGCCCCAGCATTTT.

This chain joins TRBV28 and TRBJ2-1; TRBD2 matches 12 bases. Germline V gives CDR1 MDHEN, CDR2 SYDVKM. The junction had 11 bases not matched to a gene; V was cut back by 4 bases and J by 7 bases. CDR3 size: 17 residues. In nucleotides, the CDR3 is TGTGCCAGCAGTTCGACAGGACTAGCGGGGTTGTTGAATGAGCAGTTCTTC. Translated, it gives CASSSTGLAGLLNEQFF.

The CDR3 loop is CASSQGGEAGHQPQHF. For the CDR3, the DNA is TGTGCCAGCAGCCAAGGGGGCGAGGCGGGCCATCAGCCCCAGCATTTT. V gene TRBV4-2 combines with J gene TRBJ1-5; D might be TRBD1 (5 bases). V lost 1 base and J lost 5, with 15 bases in between. Germline lookup yields CDR1 LGHNA and CDR2 YNFKEQ. CDR3 length: 16 amino acids.

The CDR3 reads CASSLDGGRAYEQYF. DNA for the CDR3: TGTGCCAGCAGCTTGGACGGCGGGAGGGCCTACGAGCAGTACTTC. The V and J genes are TRBV5-4 and TRBJ2-7, with TRBD2 matching 9 bases. Germline V gene sequence: CDR1 SGHNT, CDR2 YYREEE (reference sequence). J was trimmed by 2 bases and V by 0 bases; bases with no gene match: 3. CDR3 length: 15 residues.

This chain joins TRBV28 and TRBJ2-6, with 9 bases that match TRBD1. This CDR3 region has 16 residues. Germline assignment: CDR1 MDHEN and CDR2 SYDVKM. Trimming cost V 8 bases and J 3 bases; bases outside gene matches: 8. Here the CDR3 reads CASRDRVSIGANVLTF. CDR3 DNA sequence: TGTGCCAGCCGGGACAGGGTGTCTATTGGGGCCAACGTCCTGACTTTC.

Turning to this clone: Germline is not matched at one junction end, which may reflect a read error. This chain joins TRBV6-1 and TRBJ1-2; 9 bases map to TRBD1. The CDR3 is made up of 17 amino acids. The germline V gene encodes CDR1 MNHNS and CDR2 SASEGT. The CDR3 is CASSEGQGRYNLHGYTF. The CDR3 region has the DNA TGTGCCAGCAGCGAAGGACAGGGGAGGTATAACCTCCATGGCTACACCTTC.

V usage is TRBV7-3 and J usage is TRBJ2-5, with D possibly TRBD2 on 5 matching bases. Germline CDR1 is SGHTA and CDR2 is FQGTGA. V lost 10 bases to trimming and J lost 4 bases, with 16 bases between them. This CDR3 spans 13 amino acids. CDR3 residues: CATSLGAVETQYF. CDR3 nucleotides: TGTGCCACCTCCCTGGGAGCGGTAGAGACCCAGTACTTC. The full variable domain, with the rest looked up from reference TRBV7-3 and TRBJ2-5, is GAGVSQTPSNKVTEKGKYVELRCDPISGHTALYWYRQSLGQGPEFLIYFQGTGAADDSGLPNDRFFAVRPEGSVSTLKIQRTERGDSAVYLCATSLGAVETQYFGPGTRLLVL.

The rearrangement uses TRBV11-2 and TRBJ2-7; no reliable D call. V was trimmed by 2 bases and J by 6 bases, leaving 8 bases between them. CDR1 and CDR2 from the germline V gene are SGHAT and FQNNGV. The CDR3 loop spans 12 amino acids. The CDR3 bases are TGTGCCAGCAGCTTATTATTGCTCGAGCAGTACTTC. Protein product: CASSLLLLEQYF.

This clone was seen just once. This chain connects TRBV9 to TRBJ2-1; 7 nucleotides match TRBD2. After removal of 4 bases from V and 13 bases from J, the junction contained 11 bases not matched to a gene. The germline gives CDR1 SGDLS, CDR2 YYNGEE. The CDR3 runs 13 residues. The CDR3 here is CASSPLLAGAQFF. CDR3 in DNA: TGTGCCAGCAGCCCACTCTTGGCGGGAGCACAGTTCTTC.

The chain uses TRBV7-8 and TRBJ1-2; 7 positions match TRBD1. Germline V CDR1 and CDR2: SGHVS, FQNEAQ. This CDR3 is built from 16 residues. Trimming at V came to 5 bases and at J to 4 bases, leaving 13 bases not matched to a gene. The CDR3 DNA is TGTGCCAGCAGCCCGGGACAGCCTTCCACAGGCTATGGCTACACCTTC. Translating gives CASSPGQPSTGYGYTF.

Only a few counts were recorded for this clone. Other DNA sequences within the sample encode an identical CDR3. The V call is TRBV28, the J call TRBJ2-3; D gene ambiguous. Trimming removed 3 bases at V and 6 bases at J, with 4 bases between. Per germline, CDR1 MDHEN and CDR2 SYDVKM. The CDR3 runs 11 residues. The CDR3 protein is CASSFRDTQYF. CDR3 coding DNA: TGTGCCAGCAGTTTCCGGGATACGCAGTATTTT. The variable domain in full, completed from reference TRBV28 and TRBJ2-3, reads DVKVTQSSRYLVKRTGEKVFLECVQDMDHENMFWYRQDPGLGLRLIYFSYDVKMKEKGDIPEGYSVSREKKERFSLILESASTNQTSMYLCASSFRDTQYFGPGTRLTVL.

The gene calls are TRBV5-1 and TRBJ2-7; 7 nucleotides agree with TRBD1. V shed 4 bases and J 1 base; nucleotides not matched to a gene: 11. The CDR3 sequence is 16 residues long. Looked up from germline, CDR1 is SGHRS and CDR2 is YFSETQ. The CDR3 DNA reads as TGCGCCAGCAGCCCATCTCCGACAGGGTCTTCCTACGAGCAGTACTTC. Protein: CASSPSPTGSSYEQYF. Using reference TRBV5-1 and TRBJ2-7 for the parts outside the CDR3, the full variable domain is KAGVTQTPRYLIKTRGQQVTLSCSPISGHRSVSWYQQTPGQGLQFLFEYFSETQRNKGNFPGRFSGRQFSNSRSEMNVSTLELGDSALYLCASSPSPTGSSYEQYFGPGTRLTVT.

The chain's CDR3 is CASSLPAGKSSYNEQFF. CDR3 nucleotides: TGTGCCAGCAGCTTACCCGCGGGAAAGAGCTCCTACAATGAGCAGTTCTTC. The rearrangement uses TRBV7-9 and TRBJ2-1; possible D gene TRBD2, 6 bases. The CDR3 runs 17 residues. The ends were cut back, 2 bases at V and 0 bases at J, with 14 bases in the middle. Germline lookup yields CDR1 SEHNR and CDR2 FQNEAQ (reference sequence).

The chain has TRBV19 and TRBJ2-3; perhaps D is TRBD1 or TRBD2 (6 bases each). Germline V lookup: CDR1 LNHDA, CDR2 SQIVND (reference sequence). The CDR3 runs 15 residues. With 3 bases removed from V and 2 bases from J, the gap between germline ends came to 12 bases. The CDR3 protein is CASSISGAPTDTQYF. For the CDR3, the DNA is TGTGCCAGTAGTATTTCGGGGGCCCCCACAGATACGCAGTATTTT.

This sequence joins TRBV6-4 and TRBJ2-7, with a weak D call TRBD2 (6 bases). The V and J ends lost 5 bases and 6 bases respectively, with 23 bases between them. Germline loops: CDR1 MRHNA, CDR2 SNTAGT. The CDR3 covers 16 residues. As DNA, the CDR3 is TGTGCCAGCAGTCAAAACTCCGGGACTCCTAAGACCGAGCAGTACTTC. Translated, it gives CASSQNSGTPKTEQYF.

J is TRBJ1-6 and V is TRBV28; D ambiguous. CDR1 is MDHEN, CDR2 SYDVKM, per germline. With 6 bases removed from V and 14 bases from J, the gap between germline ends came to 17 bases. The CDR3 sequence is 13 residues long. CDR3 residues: CASSPAQFLSLHF. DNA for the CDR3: TGTGCCAGCAGCCCTGCACAGTTTTTATCCCTCCACTTT.